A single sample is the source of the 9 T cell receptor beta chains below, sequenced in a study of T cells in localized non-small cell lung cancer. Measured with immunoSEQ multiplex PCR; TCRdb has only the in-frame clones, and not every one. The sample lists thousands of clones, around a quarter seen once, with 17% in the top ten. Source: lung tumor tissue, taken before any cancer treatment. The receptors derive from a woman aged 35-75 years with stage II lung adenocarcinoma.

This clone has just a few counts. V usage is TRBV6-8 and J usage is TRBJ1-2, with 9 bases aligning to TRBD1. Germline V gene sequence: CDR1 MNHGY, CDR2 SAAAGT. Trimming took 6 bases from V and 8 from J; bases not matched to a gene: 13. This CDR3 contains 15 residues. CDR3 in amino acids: CASSWDREYLKGYTF. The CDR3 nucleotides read TGTGCCAGCAGCTGGGACAGGGAATATCTTAAGGGCTACACCTTC.

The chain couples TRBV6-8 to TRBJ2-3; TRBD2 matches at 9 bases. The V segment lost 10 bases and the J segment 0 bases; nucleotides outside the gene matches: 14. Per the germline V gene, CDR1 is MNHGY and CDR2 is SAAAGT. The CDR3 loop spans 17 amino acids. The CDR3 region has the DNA TGTGCCATCAACGTAGCGGGGGCTGTTCCTAGCACAGATACGCAGTATTTT. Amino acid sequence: CAINVAGAVPSTDTQYF.

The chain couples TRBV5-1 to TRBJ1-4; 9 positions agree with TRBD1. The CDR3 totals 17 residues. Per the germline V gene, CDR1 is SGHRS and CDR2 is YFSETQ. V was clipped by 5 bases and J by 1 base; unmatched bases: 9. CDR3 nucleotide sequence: TGCGCCAGCAGGGATGGGACAGGGCGGGGAACTAATGAAAAACTGTTTTTT. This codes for CASRDGTGRGTNEKLFF.

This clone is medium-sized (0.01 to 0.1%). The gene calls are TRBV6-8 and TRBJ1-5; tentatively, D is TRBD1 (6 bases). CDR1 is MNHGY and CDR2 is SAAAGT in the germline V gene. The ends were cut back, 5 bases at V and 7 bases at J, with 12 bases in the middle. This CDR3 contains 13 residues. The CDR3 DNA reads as TGTGCCAGCAGTGGACAGTACGGGCAGCCCCAGCATTTT. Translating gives CASSGQYGQPQHF.

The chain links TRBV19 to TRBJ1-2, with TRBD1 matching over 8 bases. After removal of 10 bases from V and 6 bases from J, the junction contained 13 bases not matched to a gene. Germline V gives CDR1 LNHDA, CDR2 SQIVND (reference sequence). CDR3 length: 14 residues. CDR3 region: CATQRQGPLHGYTF. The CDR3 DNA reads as TGTGCCACCCAGAGACAGGGGCCCCTTCATGGCTACACCTTC.

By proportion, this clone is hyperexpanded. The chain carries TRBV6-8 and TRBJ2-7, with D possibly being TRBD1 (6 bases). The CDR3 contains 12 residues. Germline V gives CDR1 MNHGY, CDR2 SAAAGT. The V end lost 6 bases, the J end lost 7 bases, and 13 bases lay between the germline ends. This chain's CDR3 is CASSLQGKEQYF. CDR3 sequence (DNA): TGTGCCAGCAGCCTTCAGGGGAAGGAGCAGTACTTC.

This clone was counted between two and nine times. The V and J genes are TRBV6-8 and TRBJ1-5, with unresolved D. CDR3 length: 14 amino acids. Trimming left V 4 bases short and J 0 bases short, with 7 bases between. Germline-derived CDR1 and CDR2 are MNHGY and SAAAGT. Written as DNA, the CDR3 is TGTGCCAGCAGTTTGAAGTATAGCAATCAGCCCCAGCATTTT. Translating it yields CASSLKYSNQPQHF.

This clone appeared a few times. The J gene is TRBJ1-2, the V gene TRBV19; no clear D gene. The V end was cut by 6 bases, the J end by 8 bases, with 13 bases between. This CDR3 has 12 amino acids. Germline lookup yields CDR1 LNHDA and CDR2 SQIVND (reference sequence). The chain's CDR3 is CASSPSRVGYTF. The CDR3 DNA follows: TGTGCCAGTAGCCCGTCGAGGGTGGGCTACACCTTC.

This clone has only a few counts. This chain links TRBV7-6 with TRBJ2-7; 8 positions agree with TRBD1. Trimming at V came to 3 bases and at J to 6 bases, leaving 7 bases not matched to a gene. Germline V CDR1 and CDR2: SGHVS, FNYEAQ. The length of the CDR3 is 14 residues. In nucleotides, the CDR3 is TGTGCCAGCAGCTTCACTGGACAGGGTGTCGAGCAGTACTTC. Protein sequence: CASSFTGQGVEQYF. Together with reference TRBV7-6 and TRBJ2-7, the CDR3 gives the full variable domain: GAGVSQSPRYKVTKRGQDVALRCDPISGHVSLYWYRQALGQGPEFLTYFNYEAQQDKSGLPNDRFSAERPEGSISTLTIQRTEQRDSAMYRCASSFTGQGVEQYFGPGTRLTVT.